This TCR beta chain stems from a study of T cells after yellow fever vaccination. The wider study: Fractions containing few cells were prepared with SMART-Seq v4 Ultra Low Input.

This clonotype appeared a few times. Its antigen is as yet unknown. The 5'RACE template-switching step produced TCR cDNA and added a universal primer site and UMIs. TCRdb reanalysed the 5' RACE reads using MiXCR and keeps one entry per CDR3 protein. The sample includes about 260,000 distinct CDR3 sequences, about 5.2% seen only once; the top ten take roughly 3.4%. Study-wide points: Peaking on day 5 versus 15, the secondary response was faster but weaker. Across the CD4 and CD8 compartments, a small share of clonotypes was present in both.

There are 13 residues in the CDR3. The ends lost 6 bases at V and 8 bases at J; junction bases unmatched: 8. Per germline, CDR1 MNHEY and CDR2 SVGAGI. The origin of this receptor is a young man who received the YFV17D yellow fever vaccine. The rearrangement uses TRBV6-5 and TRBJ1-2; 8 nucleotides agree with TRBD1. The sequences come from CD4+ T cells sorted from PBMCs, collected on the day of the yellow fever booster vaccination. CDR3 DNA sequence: TGTGCCAGCAGCGGACAGGGCTCTGGCGGCTACACCTTC. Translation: CASSGQGSGGYTF.